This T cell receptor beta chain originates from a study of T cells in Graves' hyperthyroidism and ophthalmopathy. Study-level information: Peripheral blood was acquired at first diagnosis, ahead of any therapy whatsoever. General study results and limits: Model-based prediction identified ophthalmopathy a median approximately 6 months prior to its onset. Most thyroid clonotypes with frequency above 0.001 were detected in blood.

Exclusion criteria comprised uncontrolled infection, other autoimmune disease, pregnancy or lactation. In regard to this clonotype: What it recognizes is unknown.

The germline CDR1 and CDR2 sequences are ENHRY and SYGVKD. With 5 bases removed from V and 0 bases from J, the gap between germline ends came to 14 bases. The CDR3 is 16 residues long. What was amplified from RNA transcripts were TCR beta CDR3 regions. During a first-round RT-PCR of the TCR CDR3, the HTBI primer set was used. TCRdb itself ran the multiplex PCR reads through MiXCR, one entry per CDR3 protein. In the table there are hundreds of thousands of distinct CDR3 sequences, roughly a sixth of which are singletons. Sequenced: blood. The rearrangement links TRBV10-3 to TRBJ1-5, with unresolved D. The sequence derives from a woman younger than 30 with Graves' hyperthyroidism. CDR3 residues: CAISYGSGNSNQPQHF. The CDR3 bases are TGTGCCATCAGTTACGGATCTGGGAATAGCAATCAGCCCCAGCATTTT.